This T cell receptor beta chain was identified during a study of cytomegalovirus exposure and HLA in healthy donors. Germline CDR1 reads SGHDN; CDR2 reads FVKESK. The CDR3 has 14 amino acids. Primers for the PCR totalled 60 Vbeta and 13 Jbeta. In the source study's methods: Unique TCR beta chains totaled some 78 million in a later count, with some 10 million of them shared. Assay: immunoSEQ multiplex PCR; the TCRdb copy retains only in-frame clones and omits some. V, J and clone size reflect that table, while D and trimming were determined from the DNA. The sample spans some 72,000 clones; the ten largest clones claim about 5%. As to this clone: An end of the junction differs from the germline gene, which may be a read error.

The TCR originated in a man aged 35 to 55 in good health and CMV-seronegative. The gene calls are TRBV14 and TRBJ2-5; no clear D. Material for sequencing was PBMCs. The CDR3 DNA sequence: TGTGCCAGCAGTCAAGGGCCGAACCAAGAGACCCAGTACTTC. Protein product: CASSQGPNQETQYF.